A selection of T cell receptor beta chains follows, all from one sample in a study of shared clonotypes between healthy human individuals. The data were produced by immunoSEQ multiplex PCR, yet TCRdb's version contains in-frame clones alone and is incomplete. Among approximately 740,000 clones listed, roughly 92% were seen once. What was sequenced was naive CD8+ T cells sorted from blood. These receptors were taken from a man younger than 45 in good health. Each CDR3 is given with its conserved first and last residue. A D gene is named only where the DNA matches it firmly. Clone size is given for some rows only: seen once, a few or many times, or a class if the clone is expanded.

clone size | J gene | D gene | V gene | CDR3 length | CDR3 protein | CDR3 DNA
NA | TRBJ2-2 | NA | TRBV7-6 | 16 | CASSLAAGENTGELFF | TGTGCCAGCAGCTTAGCCGCAGGGGAGAACACCGGGGAGCTGTTTTTT
NA | TRBJ2-7 | NA | TRBV27 | 13 | CASSLGEGSEQYF | TGTGCCAGCAGTTTGGGGGAAGGGAGCGAGCAGTACTTC
NA | TRBJ2-1 | TRBD1 | TRBV2 | 16 | CASSERGLGSYNEQFF | TGTGCCAGCAGTGAAAGGGGGCTGGGGTCCTACAATGAGCAGTTCTTC
once | TRBJ2-7 | NA | TRBV2 | 12 | CASLGGSYEQYF | TGTGCCAGCTTAGGGGGCTCCTACGAGCAGTACTTC
NA | TRBJ1-4 | TRBD1 | TRBV14 | 16 | CASSQDWTGWEEKLFF | TGTGCCAGCAGCCAAGACTGGACAGGATGGGAGGAAAAACTGTTTTTT
NA | TRBJ2-7 | TRBD2 | TRBV23-1 | 17 | CASSQTTTSGNSYEQYF | TGCGCCAGCAGTCAGACGACGACTAGCGGGAACTCCTACGAGCAGTACTTC
NA | TRBJ1-5 | NA | TRBV2 | 15 | CASTRGVGANQPQHF | TGTGCCAGCACTCGGGGGGTCGGTGCCAATCAGCCCCAGCATTTT
once | TRBJ1-3 | TRBD1 | TRBV7-2 | 15 | CASSDDRGSRNTIYF | TGTGCCAGCAGCGACGACAGGGGCAGCAGAAACACCATATATTTT
NA | TRBJ1-4 | NA | TRBV27 | 16 | CASSAYAGATNEKLFF | TGTGCCAGCAGTGCATACGCAGGTGCAACTAATGAAAAACTGTTTTTT
NA | TRBJ1-1 | NA | TRBV5-4 | 15 | CASSQGGPGNTEAFF | TGTGCCAGCAGCCAAGGAGGGCCTGGGAACACTGAAGCTTTCTTT